The entry below gives a single T cell receptor beta chain sequence along with its context. Its target is unknown. This entry belongs to a study of graft-versus-host responses after intestinal transplantation. Sequencing used immunoSEQ multiplex PCR; TCRdb keeps in-frame clones, though not all of them. Here the sample spans 95,000 to 150,000 clones, about 93% being singletons. The CDR3 is 15 amino acids. CDR1 and CDR2 (germline): SNHLY, FYNNEI. Trimming left V 1 base short and J 2 bases short, with 12 bases between. This sequence joins TRBV2 and TRBJ2-7, with D tentatively TRBD2 (7 bases). This TCR came from a human donor who received an intestinal transplant. The sequenced sample was unstimulated CD4+ T cells sorted from spleen or lymph node cells, obtained before intestinal transplant. The CDR3 nucleotides read TGTGCCAGCAGTGAAGAAGGGGGGGTAACCTACGAGCAGTACTTC. Protein product: CASSEEGGVTYEQYF.